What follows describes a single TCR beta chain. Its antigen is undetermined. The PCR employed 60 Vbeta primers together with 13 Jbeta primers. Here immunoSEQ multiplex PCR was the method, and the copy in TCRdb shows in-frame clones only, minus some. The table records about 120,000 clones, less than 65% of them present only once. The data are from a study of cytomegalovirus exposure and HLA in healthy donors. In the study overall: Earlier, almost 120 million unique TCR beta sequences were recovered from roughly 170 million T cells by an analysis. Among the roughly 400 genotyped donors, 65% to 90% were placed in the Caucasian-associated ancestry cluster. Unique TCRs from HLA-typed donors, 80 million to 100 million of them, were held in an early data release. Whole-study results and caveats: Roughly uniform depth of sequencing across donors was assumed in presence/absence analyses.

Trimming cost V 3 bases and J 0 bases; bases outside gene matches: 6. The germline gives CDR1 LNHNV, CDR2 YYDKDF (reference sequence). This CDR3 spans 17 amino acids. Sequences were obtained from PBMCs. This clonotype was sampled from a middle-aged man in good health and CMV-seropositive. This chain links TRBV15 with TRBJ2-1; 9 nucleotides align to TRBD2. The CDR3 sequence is CATSRNLAGASYNEQFF. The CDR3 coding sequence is TGTGCCACCAGCAGGAACTTAGCGGGGGCCTCCTACAATGAGCAGTTCTTC. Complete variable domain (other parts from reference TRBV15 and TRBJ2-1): DAMVIQNPRYQVTQFGKPVTLSCSQTLNHNVMYWYQQKSSQAPKLLFHYYDKDFNNEADTPDNFQSRRPNTSFCFLDIRSPGLGDTAMYLCATSRNLAGASYNEQFFGPGTRLTVL.